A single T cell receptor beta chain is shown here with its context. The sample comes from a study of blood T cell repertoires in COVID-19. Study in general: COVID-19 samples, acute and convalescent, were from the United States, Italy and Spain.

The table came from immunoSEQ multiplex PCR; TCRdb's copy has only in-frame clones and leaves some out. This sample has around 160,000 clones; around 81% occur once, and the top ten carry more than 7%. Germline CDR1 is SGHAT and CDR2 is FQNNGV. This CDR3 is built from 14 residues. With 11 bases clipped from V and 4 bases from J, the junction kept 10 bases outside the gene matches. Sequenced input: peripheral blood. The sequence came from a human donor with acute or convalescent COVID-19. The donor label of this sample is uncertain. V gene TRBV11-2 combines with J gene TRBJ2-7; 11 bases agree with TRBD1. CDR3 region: CAGSPGQGGYEQYF. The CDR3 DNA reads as TGTGCCGGCTCACCGGGACAGGGGGGATACGAGCAGTACTTC.